This TCR beta chain was sequenced for a study of blood T cell repertoires in COVID-19. This table comes from immunoSEQ multiplex PCR, and its TCRdb copy is limited to in-frame clones, with some not included. The sample records around 250,000 clones, over 70% being singletons. The CDR3 is 15 residues long. Input material: peripheral blood. The chain links TRBV21-1 to TRBJ1-4; the table calls TRBD1, which could not be checked here. TRBV21-1 is assigned pseudogene status. This receptor was obtained from a man of 80 years or more with acute or convalescent COVID-19. The CDR3 DNA sequence: TGTGCCAGCAGCGCCACAGGGGCGGCTAATGAAAAACTGTTTTTT. It specifies CASSATGAANEKLFF.